This TCR beta chain was captured in a study of blood T cell repertoires in COVID-19. The table lists this clone with a few counts. Germline lookup yields CDR1 SGHNT and CDR2 YYREEE (reference sequence). Trimming took off 7 bases at V and 10 bases at J, with 15 bases between the two ends. The CDR3 contains 12 residues. The table came from immunoSEQ multiplex PCR; TCRdb's copy has only in-frame clones and leaves some out. The sample has tens of thousands of clones, 80% seen once. The receptor was isolated from a woman older than 75 with acute or convalescent COVID-19. Sequencing was performed on peripheral blood. V gene TRBV5-4 combines with J gene TRBJ2-1; D is unclear. CDR3 bases: TGTGCCAGCCAAGCTCAGGAAAGGGAGCAGTTCTTC. Encoded protein: CASQAQEREQFF. Filled out from reference TRBV5-4 and TRBJ2-1, the complete variable domain reads ETGVTQSPTHLIKTRGQQVTLRCSSQSGHNTVSWYQQALGQGPQFIFQYYREEENGRGNFPPRFSGLQFPNYSSELNVNALELDDSALYLCASQAQEREQFFGPGTRLTVL.